This record concerns one T cell receptor beta chain sequence. The time point here: newly diagnosed GD, antithyroid drugs for less than 3 months. PBMC-extracted RNA yielded the TCR library. This sample was included in a study of regulatory T cells in long-lasting Graves disease. CDR1 is DFQATT and CDR2 is SNEGSKA in the germline V gene (reference sequence). The germline V and J ends were trimmed by 2 bases and 0 bases, with 25 bases remaining between them. The CDR3 has 19 amino acids. With iRepertoire HTBI primers and Arm-PCR of CDR3 regions, TCR beta libraries were built. One entry per CDR3 protein results from TCRdb running MiXCR on the multiplex PCR reads. The sample consists of about 620,000 distinct CDR3 sequences, about 15% of them appearing once. This sample also belongs to another study, concerning T cells in Graves' hyperthyroidism and ophthalmopathy.

This TCR derives from a woman aged 25 to 39 with Graves disease. The rearrangement links TRBV20-1 to TRBJ1-1; TRBD1 might be the D (6 bases). This material consisted of peripheral blood mononuclear cells (PBMCs), taken at new diagnosis, from a patient treated with antithyroid drugs. The CDR3 DNA follows: TGCAGTGCTAGACCAGCTCCCGGGGGGGGGCCACTCATGAACACTGAAGCTTTCTTT. Translated, it gives CSARPAPGGGPLMNTEAFF.